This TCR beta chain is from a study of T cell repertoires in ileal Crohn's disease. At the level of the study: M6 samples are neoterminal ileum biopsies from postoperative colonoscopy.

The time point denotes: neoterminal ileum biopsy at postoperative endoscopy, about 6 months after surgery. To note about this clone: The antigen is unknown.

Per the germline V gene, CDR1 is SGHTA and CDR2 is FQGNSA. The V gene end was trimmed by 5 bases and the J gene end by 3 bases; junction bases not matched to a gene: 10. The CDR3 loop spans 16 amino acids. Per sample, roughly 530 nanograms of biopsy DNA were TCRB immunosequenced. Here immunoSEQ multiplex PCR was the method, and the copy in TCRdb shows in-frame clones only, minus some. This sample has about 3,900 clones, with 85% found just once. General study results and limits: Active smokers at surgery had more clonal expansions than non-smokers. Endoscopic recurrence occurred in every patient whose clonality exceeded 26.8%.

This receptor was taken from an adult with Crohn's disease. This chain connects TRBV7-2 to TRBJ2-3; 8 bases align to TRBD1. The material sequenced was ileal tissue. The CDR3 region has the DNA TGTGCCAGCAGCGGGCGTCCGGGACAGGCAACAGATACGCAGTATTTT. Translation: CASSGRPGQATDTQYF. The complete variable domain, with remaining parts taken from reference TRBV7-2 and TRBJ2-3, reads GAGVSQSPSNKVTEKGKDVELRCDPISGHTALYWYRQSLGQGLEFLIYFQGNSAPDKSGLPSDRFSAERTGGSVSTLTIQRTQQEDSAVYLCASSGRPGQATDTQYFGPGTRLTVL.